These T cell receptor beta chains were read from a single sample in a study of low-dose radiotherapy and immunotherapy resistance in tumors. TCRdb re-analysed the reads in MiXCR, keeping a single row per CDR3 protein. The sample records about 30,000 distinct CDR3 sequences, 49% being singletons. The sequenced sample was PBMCs, obtained after low-dose radiotherapy plus immunotherapy. All receptors derive from a male donor with gallbladder cancer. CDR3s include the opening cysteine and the closing phenylalanine or tryptophan. The order of the fields is J gene, V gene, clone size, D gene, CDR3 protein, CDR3 DNA. A D gene is named only where the DNA matches it firmly. Some rows have no size entry. The others give once, few or many, or a class for an expanded clone.

J: TRBJ1-4
V: TRBV6-5
size: .
D: .
CDR3: CASSPDTVPNEKLFF
DNA: TGTGCCAGCAGCCCCGACACCGTCCCTAATGAAAAACTGTTTTTT

J: TRBJ2-5
V: TRBV29-1
size: few
D: TRBD1
CDR3: CSEQGAGETQYF
DNA: TGCAGCGAACAGGGGGCTGGGGAGACCCAGTACTTC

J: TRBJ2-7
V: TRBV7-6
size: few
D: TRBD1
CDR3: CASSARTPRGTEQYF
DNA: TGTGCCAGCAGCGCAAGGACCCCCAGGGGGACCGAGCAGTACTTC

J: TRBJ2-7
V: TRBV12-5
size: many
D: .
CDR3: CASAFRASPQVPSFGEQYF
DNA: TGTGCTAGTGCCTTTAGGGCCTCCCCTCAGGTACCTAGCTTCGGCGAGCAGTACTTC

J: TRBJ2-7
V: TRBV29-1
size: .
D: TRBD2
CDR3: CSVEGQTSGNMAEQYF
DNA: TGCAGCGTTGAAGGCCAGACTAGCGGGAATATGGCCGAGCAGTACTTC

J: TRBJ2-2
V: TRBV15
size: .
D: .
CDR3: CATSHLVLGDTGELFF
DNA: TGTGCCACCAGCCACCTGGTACTAGGGGACACCGGGGAGCTGTTTTTT

J: TRBJ2-7
V: TRBV7-3
size: .
D: .
CDR3: CASSLGGGGYEQYF
DNA: TGTGCCAGCAGCTTAGGCGGTGGGGGCTACGAGCAGTACTTC

J: TRBJ1-1
V: TRBV11-2
size: .
D: TRBD1
CDR3: CASSPLGTGVAEAFF
DNA: TGTGCCAGCAGCCCACTAGGGACAGGGGTGGCTGAAGCTTTCTTT

J: TRBJ2-7
V: TRBV5-4
size: .
D: .
CDR3: CASRIPQGEQYF
DNA: TGTGCCAGCCGAATTCCGCAGGGGGAGCAGTACTTC

J: TRBJ2-5
V: TRBV29-1
size: .
D: .
CDR3: CSVLGLPQETQYF
DNA: TGCAGCGTTTTAGGGCTTCCCCAAGAGACCCAGTACTTC

J: TRBJ1-1
V: TRBV28
size: .
D: .
CDR3: CASSRSGATEAFF
DNA: TGTGCCAGCAGCCGGTCTGGTGCCACTGAAGCTTTCTTT

J: TRBJ2-2
V: TRBV5-5
size: .
D: TRBD2
CDR3: CASSPLAGGPNTGELFF
DNA: TGTGCCAGCAGTCCCCTAGCGGGGGGGCCGAACACCGGGGAGCTGTTTTTT

J: TRBJ2-4
V: TRBV20-1
size: few
D: .
CDR3: CSASVGVGKNIQYF
DNA: TGCAGTGCTAGTGTCGGAGTCGGGAAAAACATTCAGTACTTC

J: TRBJ2-5
V: TRBV14
size: .
D: .
CDR3: CASSNRDFKETQYF
DNA: TGTGCCAGCAGCAACCGGGACTTCAAGGAGACCCAGTACTTC

J: TRBJ2-5
V: TRBV6-2/TRBV6-3
size: .
D: .
CDR3: CASSDRSIGETQYF
DNA: TGTGCCAGCAGTGATAGGAGTATCGGAGAGACCCAGTACTTC

J: TRBJ2-5
V: TRBV6-6
size: once
D: TRBD1
CDR3: CASSRQGRETQYF
DNA: TGTGCCAGCAGTCGACAGGGGAGGGAGACCCAGTACTTC

J: TRBJ2-2
V: TRBV12-5
size: .
D: .
CDR3: CASGFHVEGNTGELFF
DNA: TGTGCTAGTGGTTTCCACGTGGAGGGTAACACCGGGGAGCTGTTTTTT

J: TRBJ2-3
V: TRBV2
size: .
D: TRBD2
CDR3: CASSRLAGADTQYF
DNA: TGTGCCAGCAGCAGACTAGCGGGAGCAGATACGCAGTATTTT

J: TRBJ2-1
V: TRBV5-1
size: few
D: TRBD2
CDR3: CASSSKTSGGNEQFF
DNA: TGCGCCAGCAGCTCCAAGACTAGCGGGGGAAATGAGCAGTTCTTC

J: TRBJ2-5
V: TRBV24-1
size: many
D: .
CDR3: CATSTEGETQYF
DNA: TGTGCCACCTCGACCGAGGGGGAGACCCAGTACTTC

J: TRBJ2-7
V: TRBV7-9
size: many
D: .
CDR3: CASRNRDYEQYF
DNA: TGTGCCAGCAGAAACAGAGACTACGAGCAGTACTTC

J: TRBJ2-7
V: TRBV28
size: medium-sized
D: .
CDR3: CASSTTGIYEQYF
DNA: TGTGCCAGCAGTACGACAGGCATCTACGAGCAGTACTTC

J: TRBJ2-7
V: TRBV23-1
size: many
D: TRBD1
CDR3: CASSGPDRATYEQYF
DNA: TGCGCCAGCTCGGGTCCCGACAGGGCCACGTACGAGCAGTACTTC

J: TRBJ2-3
V: TRBV5-1
size: many
D: TRBD1
CDR3: CASSRGQGTDTQYF
DNA: TGCGCCAGCAGCAGAGGACAGGGCACAGATACGCAGTATTTT

J: TRBJ1-3
V: TRBV19
size: many
D: .
CDR3: CASSTIFGNTIYF
DNA: TGTGCCAGTAGTACTATTTTTGGAAACACCATATATTTT

J: TRBJ1-5
V: TRBV19
size: medium-sized
D: .
CDR3: CASSIGTRNNQPQHF
DNA: TGTGCCAGTAGTATTGGGACACGCAACAATCAGCCCCAGCATTTT

J: TRBJ2-3
V: TRBV19
size: many
D: .
CDR3: CASSRQTIDTQYF
DNA: TGTGCCAGTAGTCGACAGACAATAGATACGCAGTATTTT

J: TRBJ2-5
V: TRBV7-8
size: .
D: .
CDR3: CASSLLRVQETQYF
DNA: TGTGCCAGCAGCTTACTCAGGGTCCAAGAGACCCAGTACTTC

J: TRBJ2-7
V: TRBV13
size: .
D: TRBD2
CDR3: CASSLSGLASNEQYF
DNA: TGTGCCAGCAGCTTGTCAGGACTAGCGAGTAACGAGCAGTACTTC

J: TRBJ1-1
V: TRBV20-1
size: .
D: TRBD1
CDR3: CSASGDRVDTEAFF
DNA: TGCAGTGCTTCTGGGGACAGGGTAGATACTGAAGCTTTCTTT

J: TRBJ2-3
V: TRBV28
size: once
D: TRBD2
CDR3: CASRGTSWGLTDTQYF
DNA: TGTGCCAGCAGGGGGACTAGCTGGGGGCTCACAGATACGCAGTATTTT